The 27 T cell receptor beta chains below come from one sample, sequenced in a study of identical twins. TCRdb reprocessed the 5' RACE reads via MiXCR and lists one record per CDR3 protein. There are 400,000 to 500,000 distinct CDR3 sequences in the sample; about 18% occur only once, and approximately 12% lies in the top ten. Material for sequencing was naive T cells sorted from blood. These receptors all stem from a man in his fifties or sixties in good health.

The chain links TRBV3-1 to TRBJ2-7; tentatively, D is TRBD2 (5 bases). V was clipped by 4 bases and J by 9 bases, with 13 bases between them. Germline V gene lookup returns CDR1 LGHDT and CDR2 YNNKEL (reference sequence). The CDR3 is 12 residues long. CDR3 nucleotide sequence: TGTGCCAGCAGCCGGCTTCAGAGCGGGCAGTACTTC. Protein product: CASSRLQSGQYF.

This clonotype appeared many times. The gene calls are TRBV27 and TRBJ1-6; maybe TRBD1 (5 bases). CDR3 size: 14 residues. V was clipped by 6 bases and J by 7 bases, with 13 bases between them. CDR1 is MNHEY and CDR2 is SMNVEV in the germline V gene (reference sequence). The DNA of the CDR3 is TGTGCCAGCAGCCCGGGACGGTGGAATTCACCCCTCCACTTT. Protein sequence: CASSPGRWNSPLHF.

This clonotype came up many times. The chain has TRBV7-8 and TRBJ1-6; a possible D gene is TRBD1 (5 bases). The CDR3 length is 15 residues. Per germline, CDR1 SGHVS and CDR2 FQNEAQ. The V end lost 4 bases, the J end lost 7 bases, and 14 bases lay between the germline ends. CDR3 protein: CASSSTGTTNSPLHF. As DNA, the CDR3 is TGTGCCAGCAGCTCCACCGGGACTACGAATTCACCCCTCCACTTT.

This clonotype appeared a few times. At one end the junction does not follow the germline gene, possibly because of a read error. J is TRBJ2-4 and V is TRBV12-3 or TRBV12-4; D unclear. This CDR3 is built from 14 residues. DNA for the CDR3: TGTGCCAGCAGCCTTTCCTTAGCCAAACACATTCAGTACTTC. As protein: CASSLSLAKHIQYF.

This clonotype was found a few times. The CDR3 DNA follows: TGTGCCTGGAGTGACAGGAACAATCAGCCCCAGCATTTT. Translating it yields CAWSDRNNQPQHF. The chain couples TRBV30 to TRBJ1-5, with D tentatively TRBD1 (5 bases). Germline CDR1 GTSNPN, CDR2 SVGIG (reference sequence). Trimming stripped 1 base from V and 3 bases from J, with 7 bases between. CDR3 size: 13 residues.

The chain joins TRBV7-9 to TRBJ1-1; 8 nucleotides agree with TRBD1. Germline loops: CDR1 SEHNR, CDR2 FQNEAQ (reference sequence). V shed 9 bases and J 0 bases; nucleotides not matched to a gene: 6. This CDR3 comprises 14 residues. This chain's CDR3 is CASRGTGMNTEAFF. CDR3 nucleotide sequence: TGTGCCAGTCGGGGGACAGGCATGAACACTGAAGCTTTCTTT. The full variable domain, in which reference TRBV7-9 and TRBJ1-1 provide the parts outside the CDR3, is DTGVSQNPRHKITKRGQNVTFRCDPISEHNRLYWYRQTLGQGPEFLTYFQNEAQLEKSRLLSDRFSAERPKGSFSTLEIQRTEQGDSAMYLCASRGTGMNTEAFFGQGTRLTVV.

This clonotype was observed at least ten times. The rearrangement uses TRBV12-3 or TRBV12-4 and TRBJ2-1; D is ambiguous. V was pared by 0 bases and J by 3 bases, with 9 bases between. The CDR3 loop spans 15 amino acids. This chain's CDR3 is CASSLAGPVYNEQFF. In DNA, the CDR3 is TGTGCCAGCAGTTTAGCAGGGCCGGTCTACAATGAGCAGTTCTTC.

Points on this clonotype: A read error may explain this, as a much larger clone is one base away. V is TRBV5-6 and J is TRBJ2-7; 7 nucleotides align to TRBD2. The CDR3 totals 16 residues. CDR1 SGHDT and CDR2 YYEEEE come from the germline V gene. V shed 3 bases, J shed 1 base, and the junction held 10 bases outside the gene matches. The CDR3 region is CASSWGTNGRSYEQYF. The CDR3 DNA reads as TGTGCCAGCAGCTGGGGGACTAACGGGAGGTCCTACGAGCAGTACTTC.

V gene TRBV2 combines with J gene TRBJ2-7; 11 nucleotides line up with TRBD1. The CDR3 runs to 13 residues. Germline CDR1 reads SNHLY; CDR2 reads FYNNEI. J was trimmed by 6 bases and V by 4 bases; bases with no gene match: 2. As DNA, the CDR3 is TGTGCCAGCAGTGTAGGGACAGGGGGCGAGCAGTACTTC. Translated: CASSVGTGGEQYF.

This clonotype was counted ten times or more. The chain couples TRBV12-3 or TRBV12-4 to TRBJ2-7, with a weak D call TRBD1 (6 bases). Trimming shortened V by 2 bases and J by 0 bases, and 8 bases separated the two germline ends. The CDR3 is made up of 14 amino acids. For the CDR3, the DNA is TGTGCCAGCAGTTTAAGACAGGACTCCTACGAGCAGTACTTC. Translation: CASSLRQDSYEQYF.

In this sample, this clonotype turned up a few times. V and J are TRBV7-2 and TRBJ2-4; D is perhaps TRBD1 or TRBD2 (6 bases each). The CDR3 covers 16 residues. Trimming pared 1 base from V and 6 bases from J, leaving 16 bases between. Germline CDR1 SGHTA, CDR2 FQGNSA. This CDR3 reads CASSLGPGASSNIQYF. CDR3 sequence (DNA): TGTGCCAGCAGCTTAGGTCCGGGGGCGTCGTCAAACATTCAGTACTTC.

V is TRBV19 and J is TRBJ1-5; no definite D call. CDR1 LNHDA and CDR2 SQIVND come from the germline V gene (reference sequence). Deletions cut 6 bases from V and 6 bases from J, with 12 bases between. This CDR3 spans 13 amino acids. CDR3 region: CASSPWRVQPQHF. CDR3 coding DNA: TGTGCCAGTAGCCCATGGAGGGTTCAGCCCCAGCATTTT.

This chain uses TRBV15 with TRBJ2-1, with D tentatively TRBD2 (6 bases). Per germline, CDR1 LNHNV and CDR2 YYDKDF (reference sequence). This CDR3 region has 18 residues. V was shortened by 0 bases and J by 6 bases, with 21 bases between the two germline ends. CDR3 nucleotide sequence: TGTGCCACCAGCAGAGAACCCATTCTGGACTACAACTCCAATGAGCAGTTCTTC. Amino acid sequence: CATSREPILDYNSNEQFF.

There are a few counts of this clonotype. This sequence joins TRBV12-3 or TRBV12-4 and TRBJ2-3; D is uncertain. Trimming shortened V by 5 bases and J by 7 bases, and 7 bases separated the two germline ends. The CDR3 extends over 11 amino acids. The CDR3: CASSPTYTQYF. The CDR3 DNA is TGTGCCAGCAGTCCGACTTATACGCAGTATTTT.

In its sample, this clonotype was seen a few times. The chain uses TRBV5-1 and TRBJ1-2; D may be TRBD1 (6 bases). The CDR3 extends over 12 amino acids. The germline CDR1 and CDR2 sequences are SGHRS and YFSETQ. The V gene lost 5 bases and the J gene lost 6 bases, with 11 bases spanning the gap. The CDR3 spells CASRRQEDGYTF. The CDR3, as DNA: TGCGCCAGCAGGCGACAGGAGGATGGCTACACCTTC.

This clonotype has more than one count but fewer than ten. V usage is TRBV21-1 and J usage is TRBJ2-7; the table's D call, TRBD1, was not checked against the DNA. TRBV21-1 is a listed pseudogene. This CDR3 spans 15 amino acids. The CDR3 DNA sequence: TGTGCCAGCAGCACCCAAATAGGGGGCGTCTACGAGCAGTACTTC. It translates to CASSTQIGGVYEQYF.

Ten or more counts support this clonotype. CDR3 sequence (DNA): TGCAGTGCTAGTTCTCGGGAGAAGGGCGATACGCAGTATTTT. It specifies CSASSREKGDTQYF. The chain is built from TRBV20-1 and TRBJ2-3; perhaps TRBD2 as D (6 bases). There are 14 residues in the CDR3. V was trimmed by 3 bases and J by 6 bases, leaving 16 bases between them. CDR1 and CDR2 from the germline V gene are DFQATT and SNEGSKA (reference sequence).

This clonotype was observed a handful of times. CDR3 residues: CSARLHRAGGKNIQYF. The DNA for the CDR3 is TGCAGTGCTAGGTTGCATAGAGCGGGGGGGAAAAACATTCAGTACTTC. V gene TRBV20-1 combines with J gene TRBJ2-4, with 10 bases lining up with TRBD2. The V gene end was trimmed by 3 bases and the J gene end by 4 bases; junction bases not matched to a gene: 9. Germline CDR1 and CDR2: DFQATT and SNEGSKA (reference sequence). The CDR3 covers 16 residues.

This clonotype was recorded a few times. The J gene is TRBJ2-5, the V gene TRBV7-2; 7 bases are a match to TRBD2. This CDR3 has 15 amino acids. Germline lookup yields CDR1 SGHTA and CDR2 FQGNSA. V lost 5 bases, J lost 1 base, and 7 bases stayed unmatched. CDR3 amino acids: CASSKRASGQETQYF. In nucleotides, the CDR3 is TGTGCCAGCAGCAAACGGGCTAGCGGCCAAGAGACCCAGTACTTC.

This clonotype has ten or more counts. This sequence joins TRBV4-3 and TRBJ2-3; D unclear. The CDR3 runs 13 residues. V lost 1 base, J lost 4 bases, and 6 bases lay in between. CDR1 and CDR2 (germline): LGHNA, YSLEER. The CDR3 coding sequence is TGCGCCAGCAGCCAAGGGTTCCCAGATACGCAGTATTTT. This encodes CASSQGFPDTQYF.

The rearrangement uses TRBV30 and TRBJ1-6; D is unresolved. The CDR3 totals 14 residues. The germline V gene has CDR1 GTSNPN and CDR2 SVGIG (reference sequence). V lost 0 bases to trimming and J lost 6 bases, with 9 bases between them. CDR3 coding DNA: TGTGCCTGGAGTGTGGAAGCGCGTAATTCACCCCTCCACTTT. Translation gives CAWSVEARNSPLHF.

The chain is built from TRBV12-3 or TRBV12-4 and TRBJ2-3; D call uncertain. V lost 1 base, J lost 2 bases, and 16 bases lay in between. The CDR3 is 17 residues long. CDR3 in DNA: TGTGCCAGCAGTTTAGACCGGAAAGTCAAACCCACAGATACGCAGTATTTT. Translating gives CASSLDRKVKPTDTQYF.

This chain connects TRBV10-2 to TRBJ1-2, with D maybe TRBD1 (5 bases). The CDR3 length is 14 residues. From germline, CDR1 is WSHSY and CDR2 SAAADI. The V end lost 0 bases, the J end lost 7 bases, and 12 bases lay between the germline ends. CDR3 coding DNA: TGCGCCAGCAGTGAGTCGGGGGAAACGGGTGGCTACACCTTC. Its protein product is CASSESGETGGYTF.

In its sample, this clonotype was seen a few times. J is TRBJ2-7 and V is TRBV28; the D is unclear. Germline V gene data show CDR1 as MDHEN and CDR2 as SYDVKM. The CDR3 has 14 amino acids. Trimming pared 2 bases from V and 2 bases from J, leaving 10 bases between. The CDR3 DNA follows: TGTGCCAGCAGTTTACCCGCTACACCCTACGAGCAGTACTTC. Protein product: CASSLPATPYEQYF.

This rearrangement joins TRBV20-1 to TRBJ2-7, with D possibly matching TRBD1 (7 bases). Trimming removed 6 bases from V and 6 bases from J, with 21 bases in between. The CDR3 sequence is 14 residues long. Germline-derived CDR1 and CDR2 are DFQATT and SNEGSKA (reference sequence). The CDR3, as DNA: TGCAGTGCCCCCCGGCAGGGGGGTTTTGGCGAGCAGTACTTC. Translated: CSAPRQGGFGEQYF.

This clonotype was detected many times. CDR3 in amino acids: CASSLDSGLSTDTQYF. The DNA of the CDR3 is TGTGCCAGCAGCTTAGATTCCGGGCTGAGCACAGATACGCAGTATTTT. The rearrangement uses TRBV7-2 and TRBJ2-3; no clear D gene. CDR1 is SGHTA and CDR2 is FQGNSA in the germline V gene. Trimming cost V 1 base and J 0 bases, with 11 bases left between them. This CDR3 is built from 16 residues.

The chain combines TRBV6-5 with TRBJ2-5; TRBD2 aligns across 16 bases. CDR3 length: 19 amino acids. Germline V CDR1 and CDR2: MNHEY, SVGAGI. The ends lost 2 bases at V and 1 base at J; junction bases unmatched: 7. The CDR3 bases are TGTGCCAGCAGTTACGGGGGACTAGCGGGAGGGAAAGCCCAAGAGACCCAGTACTTC. Translated: CASSYGGLAGGKAQETQYF.